Sequencing of this T cell receptor (beta chain) was carried out in a study of blood T cell repertoires in COVID-19. Study as a whole: Collection of acute and convalescent COVID-19 samples took place in the United States, Italy and Spain.

The CDR3 extends over 14 amino acids. Between the trimmed V and J ends, which lost 3 bases and 4 bases, there was a span of 9 bases. CDR1 is SGHTA and CDR2 is FQGNSA in the germline V gene. Original analysis: Using reference gene primer amplification, nucleated cell counts were estimated. Some clones are missing from TCRdb's copy, which holds only in-frame ones; the method was immunoSEQ multiplex PCR. That table gives V, J and clone size, and the DNA gave D and trimming. The sample includes roughly 100,000 clones, approximately 80% of them seen just once. The J gene is TRBJ2-2, the V gene TRBV7-2; a possible D gene is TRBD1 (6 bases). The sequence derives from a woman aged 80 or over with active or convalescent COVID-19. Sequenced: peripheral blood. The DNA for the CDR3 is TGTGCCAGCAGCTTTCAGGGGACCACCGGGGAGCTGTTTTTT. Protein: CASSFQGTTGELFF.